These T cell receptor beta chains were read from a single sample in a study of OX40 agonist ivuxolimab in advanced cancers. Repertoires were generated with immunoSEQ multiplex PCR, while TCRdb's copy carries only in-frame clones and drops some. Found here are fewer than 80,000 clones, roughly nine tenths of them singletons; the top ten hold 13% to 15%. The sequencing here drew on CD4+ or CD8+ T cells sorted from blood, taken in a trial of the OX40 agonist ivuxolimab. The receptors were gathered from an adult with an advanced solid tumor such as melanoma, head and neck, liver or kidney cancer. Each CDR3 is given with its conserved first and last residue. D genes are given only for firm matches. Only part of the rows carry a size: once, few, many, or a class if the clone is expanded.

v_call	j_call	d_call	clone_size	cdr3_aa	cdr3_nt
TRBV7-8	TRBJ2-3	NA	NA	CASSLSTAGPTDTQYF	TGTGCCAGCAGCTTAAGTACAGCGGGTCCCACAGATACGCAGTATTTT
TRBV4-1	TRBJ2-2	NA	NA	CASSQEAVNTGELFF	TGCGCCAGCAGCCAAGAAGCCGTGAACACCGGGGAGCTGTTTTTT
TRBV6-4	TRBJ1-5	NA	NA	CASSSRWTGSNQPQHF	TGTGCCAGCAGTAGCCGCTGGACGGGTAGCAATCAGCCCCAGCATTTT
TRBV21-1	TRBJ2-7	NA	NA	CASSNRGTGEYEQYF	TGTGCCAGCAGCAATCGGGGGACAGGGGAGTACGAGCAGTACTTC
TRBV9	TRBJ2-1	NA	NA	CASSVVGSSYNEQFF	TGTGCCAGCAGCGTAGTGGGTAGCTCCTACAATGAGCAGTTCTTC
TRBV28	TRBJ2-7	TRBD2	once	CASSGTSGRREDEQYF	TGTGCCAGCAGTGGGACTAGCGGGAGGAGGGAAGACGAGCAGTACTTC
TRBV2	TRBJ2-7	TRBD1	NA	CASGTGQGIPYEQYF	TGTGCCAGCGGTACCGGACAGGGAATACCCTACGAGCAGTACTTC
TRBV5-1	TRBJ2-1	TRBD2	NA	CASSLDSGTRYNEQFF	TGCGCCAGCAGCTTGGATAGCGGGACTAGATACAATGAGCAGTTCTTC
TRBV5-4	TRBJ2-7	NA	NA	CASSFGHEQYF	TGTGCCAGCAGCTTTGGCCACGAGCAGTACTTC
TRBV5-4	TRBJ2-1	NA	NA	CASSFEAANNEQFF	TGTGCCAGCAGCTTCGAAGCAGCTAACAATGAGCAGTTCTTC
TRBV20-1	TRBJ2-1	NA	NA	CSASLDNEQFF	TGCAGTGCTAGCCTTGACAATGAGCAGTTCTTC
TRBV7-3	TRBJ2-5	TRBD1	NA	CASSLGPVETGVETQYF	TGTGCCAGCAGCTTAGGCCCCGTGGAGACAGGGGTAGAGACCCAGTACTTC
TRBV27	TRBJ1-1	NA	once	CASSSTSASTEAFF	TGTGCCAGCTCATCGACAAGCGCGAGCACTGAAGCTTTCTTT
TRBV4-1	TRBJ2-1	NA	NA	CASSQEGVRSYNEQFF	TGCGCCAGCAGCCAAGAGGGGGTAAGGTCCTACAATGAGCAGTTCTTC
TRBV4-2	TRBJ1-1	NA	NA	CASSQEAGQTEAFF	TGTGCCAGCAGCCAGGAGGCAGGGCAAACTGAAGCTTTCTTT
TRBV27	TRBJ2-1	NA	NA	CASSLSVGPWEQFF	TGTGCCAGCAGTTTATCGGTGGGTCCGTGGGAGCAGTTCTTC
TRBV28	TRBJ2-1	TRBD2	NA	CASSLLLAGAMGYEQFF	TGTGCCAGCAGTTTGTTGCTAGCGGGAGCCATGGGATATGAGCAGTTCTTC
TRBV11-2	TRBJ2-1	NA	NA	CASSYTGYNEQFF	TGTGCCAGCAGCTATACGGGCTACAATGAGCAGTTCTTC
TRBV7-9	TRBJ2-4	NA	NA	CASSLVGGEGYIQYF	TGTGCCAGCAGCTTAGTAGGGGGAGAGGGGTACATTCAGTACTTC
TRBV4-1	TRBJ1-3	NA	NA	CASSQDRGLGNTIYF	TGCGCCAGCAGCCAAGATCGGGGACTGGGAAACACCATATATTTT
TRBV11-2	TRBJ2-7	TRBD1	NA	CASSFPGQVYEQYF	TGTGCCAGCAGCTTCCCGGGACAGGTGTACGAGCAGTACTTC
TRBV9	TRBJ2-3	NA	NA	CASSPSGVLADTQYF	TGTGCCAGCAGCCCCAGTGGGGTTTTAGCAGATACGCAGTATTTT
TRBV28	TRBJ2-7	NA	NA	CASSTTDYYEQYF	TGTGCCAGCAGTACGACCGACTACTACGAGCAGTACTTC